Below, 21 T cell receptor beta chains from the same sample are listed, as sequenced in a study of monozygotic twins with inflammatory bowel disease. TCRdb processed the 5' RACE reads again and assigns one entry to each CDR3 protein, with no DNA. This table holds 400,000 to 500,000 distinct CDR3 sequences. Sequencing was done on a sample of blood. The source is a human donor with ulcerative colitis or Crohn's disease, or a healthy co-twin of an affected twin (not recorded which).

This sequence joins TRBV6-6 and TRBJ1-5. Germline assignment: CDR1 MNHNY and CDR2 SVGAGI (reference sequence). The CDR3 spans 14 residues. CDR3 in amino acids: CASTAIGRNQPQHF.

The chain uses TRBV5-1 and TRBJ1-2. Per the germline V gene, CDR1 is SGHRS and CDR2 is YFSETQ. The CDR3 spans 11 residues. CDR3 protein: CASRGSYGYTF. The complete variable domain, with remaining parts taken from reference TRBV5-1 and TRBJ1-2, reads KAGVTQTPRYLIKTRGQQVTLSCSPISGHRSVSWYQQTPGQGLQFLFEYFSETQRNKGNFPGRFSGRQFSNSRSEMNVSTLELGDSALYLCASRGSYGYTFGSGTRLTVV.

This CDR3 is CASSPGTSGELFF. V and J are TRBV2 and TRBJ2-2; TCRdb outputs TRBD2, but without DNA this stays unchecked. The germline CDR1 and CDR2 sequences are SNHLY and FYNNEI. This CDR3 region has 13 residues.

The V and J genes are TRBV5-6 and TRBJ1-6; without DNA, the TCRdb call of TRBD1 cannot be checked. Germline-derived CDR1 and CDR2 are SGHDT and YYEEEE. The CDR3 covers 19 residues. CDR3 sequence reads: CASSLKGVGGSSYNSPLHF.

J is TRBJ2-3 and V is TRBV6-2 or TRBV6-3; the TCRdb call, TRBD2, lacks DNA for checking. CDR1 and CDR2 from the germline V gene are MNHEY and SVGEGT. This CDR3 contains 17 residues. Here the CDR3 reads CASSYPTSGDFTDTQYF.

The rearrangement links TRBV7-2 to TRBJ2-1; TCRdb returns TRBD1, unconfirmable since there is no DNA. This CDR3 has 16 residues. Germline V gene sequence: CDR1 SGHTA, CDR2 FQGNSA. CDR3 residues: CASSLEGVSSYNEQFF.

The chain uses TRBV4-3 and TRBJ2-2. Germline CDR1 LGHNA, CDR2 YSLEER. The CDR3 is 15 residues long. The chain's CDR3 is CASSHTAADTGELFF.

The V gene is TRBV27, the J gene TRBJ1-3. CDR1 and CDR2 from the germline V gene are MNHEY and SMNVEV (reference sequence). CDR3 length: 13 amino acids. CDR3 loop: CASSLGIRNTIYF.

The rearrangement uses TRBV7-9 and TRBJ2-5; TCRdb names TRBD1, which stays unverified in the absence of DNA. Germline V gene sequence: CDR1 SEHNR, CDR2 FQNEAQ (reference sequence). CDR3 size: 15 residues. The CDR3 region is CASSSSGGAVETQYF.

This chain uses TRBV4-1 with TRBJ2-7; TCRdb picks TRBD1, but there is no DNA to check that call. CDR1 is MGHRA, CDR2 YSYEKL, per germline. The CDR3 has 16 residues. CDR3: CASSRISGTVPYEQYF.

The chain has TRBV4-1 and TRBJ2-7; TCRdb names TRBD2, which stays unverified in the absence of DNA. The CDR3 runs 13 residues. Germline V gene sequence: CDR1 MGHRA, CDR2 YSYEKL. The CDR3 loop reads CASALADFYEQYF.

The rearrangement uses TRBV20-1 and TRBJ1-5. The CDR3 has 20 residues. Germline CDR1 DFQATT, CDR2 SNEGSKA (reference sequence). The CDR3 loop is CSARERAGSEWDYSNQPQHF.

The rearrangement links TRBV14 to TRBJ1-2; TCRdb lists TRBD1, though no DNA is available to test this call. Germline CDR1 is SGHDN and CDR2 is FVKESK. CDR3 length equals 18 residues. The CDR3 here is CASSQDSWGRGVNYGYTF.

The chain employs TRBV7-2 and TRBJ2-7; the TRBD1 assignment by TCRdb is unverifiable without DNA. The V gene's germline CDR1 is SGHTA and CDR2 FQGNSA. CDR3 size: 15 residues. CDR3 loop: CASSFTGTSFEEQYF. The whole variable domain, filled in from reference TRBV7-2 and TRBJ2-7, reads GAGVSQSPSNKVTEKGKDVELRCDPISGHTALYWYRQSLGQGLEFLIYFQGNSAPDKSGLPSDRFSAERTGGSVSTLTIQRTQQEDSAVYLCASSFTGTSFEEQYFGPGTRLTVT.

The chain recombines TRBV21-1 with TRBJ1-2. TRBV21-1 is described as a pseudogene. The CDR3 runs 17 residues. CDR3 region: CASSKAYQGGLSDGYTF.

The rearrangement links TRBV12-3 or TRBV12-4 to TRBJ2-5; TCRdb indicates TRBD1, and absent DNA this call remains unverified. This CDR3 contains 13 residues. This chain's CDR3 is CASSSRGAETQYF.

The CDR3 loop reads CASSLGLLSEQYF. This sequence joins TRBV5-8 and TRBJ2-7. The CDR3 runs to 13 residues. The V gene's germline CDR1 is SGHTS and CDR2 YDEGEE. Filled out from reference TRBV5-8 and TRBJ2-7, the complete variable domain reads EAGVTQSPTHLIKTRGQQATLRCSPISGHTSVYWYQQALGLGLQFLLWYDEGEERNRGNFPPRFSGRQFPNYSSELNVNALELEDSALYLCASSLGLLSEQYFGPGTRLTVT.

The J gene is TRBJ2-1, the V gene TRBV25-1; TCRdb lists TRBD1, though no DNA is available to test this call. CDR1 is MGHDK and CDR2 is SYGVNS in the germline V gene. The CDR3 is 15 amino acids. CDR3 amino acids: CASSGLWGGYNEQFF.

This chain connects TRBV2 to TRBJ2-5; the TCRdb call, TRBD1, lacks DNA for checking. The V gene's germline CDR1 is SNHLY and CDR2 FYNNEI. The CDR3 runs 15 residues. The CDR3 protein is CASSEGEGRGETQYF.

V gene TRBV11-2 combines with J gene TRBJ2-7. The CDR3 has 14 residues. Germline V gene data show CDR1 as SGHAT and CDR2 as FQNNGV. The CDR3: CASSFSGATYEQYF. The whole variable domain, filled in from reference TRBV11-2 and TRBJ2-7, reads EAGVAQSPRYKIIEKRQSVAFWCNPISGHATLYWYQQILGQGPKLLIQFQNNGVVDDSQLPKDRFSAERLKGVDSTLKIQPAKLEDSAVYLCASSFSGATYEQYFGPGTRLTVT.

The chain has TRBV7-3 and TRBJ1-6. Germline lookup yields CDR1 SGHTA and CDR2 FQGTGA. CDR3 size: 14 residues. The CDR3 sequence: CASSQLGSDSPLHF.